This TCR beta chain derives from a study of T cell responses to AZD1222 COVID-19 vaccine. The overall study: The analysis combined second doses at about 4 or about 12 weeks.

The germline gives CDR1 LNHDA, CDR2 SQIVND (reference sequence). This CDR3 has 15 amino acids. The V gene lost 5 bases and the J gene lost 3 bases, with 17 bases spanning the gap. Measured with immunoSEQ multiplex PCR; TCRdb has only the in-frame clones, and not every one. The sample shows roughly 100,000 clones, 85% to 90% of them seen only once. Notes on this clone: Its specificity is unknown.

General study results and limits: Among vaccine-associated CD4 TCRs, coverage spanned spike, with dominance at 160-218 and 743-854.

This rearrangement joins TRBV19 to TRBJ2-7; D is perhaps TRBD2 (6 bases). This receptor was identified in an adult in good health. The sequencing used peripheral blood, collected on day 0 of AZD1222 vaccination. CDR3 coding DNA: TGTGCCAGTAGTCGGATCGGGGACTTTGTCTACGAGCAGTACTTC. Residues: CASSRIGDFVYEQYF.